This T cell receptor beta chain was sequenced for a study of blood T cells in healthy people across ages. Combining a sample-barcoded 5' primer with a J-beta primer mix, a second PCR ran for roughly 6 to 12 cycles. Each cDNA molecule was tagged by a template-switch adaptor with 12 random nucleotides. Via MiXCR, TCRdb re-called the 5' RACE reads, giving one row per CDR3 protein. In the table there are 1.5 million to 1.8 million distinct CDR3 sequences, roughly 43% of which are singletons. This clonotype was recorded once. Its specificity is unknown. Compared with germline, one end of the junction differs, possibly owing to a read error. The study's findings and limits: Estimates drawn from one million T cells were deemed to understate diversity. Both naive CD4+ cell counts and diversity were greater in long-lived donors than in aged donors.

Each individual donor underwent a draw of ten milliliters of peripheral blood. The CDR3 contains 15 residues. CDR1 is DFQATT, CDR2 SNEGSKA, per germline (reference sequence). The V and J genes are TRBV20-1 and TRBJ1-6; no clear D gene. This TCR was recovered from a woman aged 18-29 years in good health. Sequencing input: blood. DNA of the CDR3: TGCAGTACTAAGGAATGGTCCTCCGGGAGTTCACCCCCCCACTTT. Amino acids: CSTKEWSSGSSPPHF.